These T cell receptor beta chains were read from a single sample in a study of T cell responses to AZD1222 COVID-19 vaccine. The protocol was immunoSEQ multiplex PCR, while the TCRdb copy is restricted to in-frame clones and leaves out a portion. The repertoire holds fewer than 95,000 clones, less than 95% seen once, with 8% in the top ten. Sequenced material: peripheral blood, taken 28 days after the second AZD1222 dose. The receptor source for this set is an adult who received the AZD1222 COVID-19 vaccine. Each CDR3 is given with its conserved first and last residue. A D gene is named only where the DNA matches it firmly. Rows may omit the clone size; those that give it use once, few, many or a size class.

CSVTEQETQYF TGCAGCGTTACCGAGCAAGAGACCCAGTACTTC TRBV29-1 NA NA TRBJ2-5
CSARVTHEQYF TGCAGTGCTAGAGTGACCCACGAGCAGTACTTC TRBV20-1 NA NA TRBJ2-7
CATSEPGRNQPQHF TGTGCCACCAGTGAGCCCGGTCGGAATCAGCCCCAGCATTTT TRBV24-1 once NA TRBJ1-5
CASSVRQNNEQFF TGCGCCAGCAGCGTACGACAGAACAATGAGCAGTTCTTC TRBV5-1 NA NA TRBJ2-1
CASSLGQSNYGYTF TGCGCCAGCAGCTTGGGCCAGAGCAACTATGGCTACACCTTC TRBV5-1 NA NA TRBJ1-2
CASSLGESNSPLHF TGTGCCAGCAGCTTGGGGGAGTCTAATTCACCCCTCCACTTT TRBV5-4 few NA TRBJ1-6
CASVTGGVGTEAFF TGTGCCAGTGTCACAGGGGGCGTCGGCACTGAAGCTTTCTTT TRBV19 NA TRBD1 TRBJ1-1
CASSGLKWGDTQYF TGTGCCAGCAGTGGACTAAAATGGGGGGATACGCAGTATTTT TRBV25-1 NA NA TRBJ2-3
CASSMAGISNQPQHF TGTGCCAGTAGTATGGCTGGGATTAGCAATCAGCCCCAGCATTTT TRBV19 NA NA TRBJ1-5
CASSPETGSNQPQHF TGTGCCAGCTCACCTGAGACAGGGAGTAATCAGCCCCAGCATTTT TRBV18 NA TRBD1 TRBJ1-5
CASSSGGETQYF TGTGCCAGCAGCTCGGGGGGGGAGACCCAGTACTTC TRBV7-7 NA TRBD2 TRBJ2-5
CASRPATNEKLFF TGTGCCAGCAGGCCTGCAACTAATGAAAAACTGTTTTTT TRBV2 NA NA TRBJ1-4
CSVGAVNQPQHF TGCAGCGTTGGGGCCGTAAATCAGCCCCAGCATTTT TRBV29-1 NA NA TRBJ1-5
CASSHTGNNEQFF TGTGCCAGCAGTCACACAGGGAACAATGAGCAGTTCTTC TRBV3-1/TRBV3-2 NA NA TRBJ2-1
CASSAEQDSGNTIYF TGTGCCAGCAGCGCTGAACAGGACTCTGGAAACACCATATATTTT TRBV9 NA NA TRBJ1-3
CASSPGLGREISGANVLTF TGTGCCAGCTCACCAGGTCTGGGCAGGGAAATTTCGGGGGCCAACGTCCTGACTTTC TRBV18 NA NA TRBJ2-6
CSVLTGQADEQFF TGCAGCGTCCTAACTGGACAGGCCGATGAGCAGTTCTTC TRBV29-1 NA TRBD1 TRBJ2-1
CASSLATGMNEKLFF TGTGCCAGCAGCTTAGCAACAGGGATGAATGAAAAACTGTTTTTT TRBV7-9 NA NA TRBJ1-4
CASSSSWDEQYF TGTGCCAGCTCATCCTCCTGGGACGAGCAGTACTTC TRBV18 few NA TRBJ2-7
CASSVNGGTGNTNSPLHF TGTGCCAGCAGCGTAAATGGAGGGACAGGTAACACCAATTCACCCCTCCACTTT TRBV21-1 NA NA TRBJ1-6
CASDGNEQFF TGTGCCAGCGACGGGAATGAGCAGTTCTTC TRBV2 NA NA TRBJ2-1
CASRLAGPGYEQYF TGTGCCAGCAGGTTAGCGGGACCAGGGTACGAGCAGTACTTC TRBV28 NA TRBD2 TRBJ2-7
CASSSVPGPQHF TGTGCCAGCAGTTCTGTCCCGGGGCCCCAGCATTTT TRBV12-3/TRBV12-4 NA NA TRBJ1-5
CASSQDSGRDNNQPQHF TGTGCCAGCAGCCAAGATTCCGGCAGGGATAATAATCAGCCCCAGCATTTT TRBV4-2 NA NA TRBJ1-5
CASSLAGGAYGYTF TGTGCCAGCAGCTTGGCAGGGGGTGCCTATGGCTACACCTTC TRBV5-4 NA TRBD1 TRBJ1-2
CASSSTLMNTEAFF TGTGCCAGCAGTTCGACACTTATGAACACTGAAGCTTTCTTT TRBV21-1 NA NA TRBJ1-1
CASKPAGVYEQYF TGTGCCAGCAAACCAGCGGGAGTTTACGAGCAGTACTTC TRBV13 NA TRBD2 TRBJ2-7
CASRPNDYLQETQYF TGTGCCAGCAGACCTAACGACTACCTCCAAGAGACCCAGTACTTC TRBV28 NA NA TRBJ2-5
CASSLGTYYGYTF TGTGCCAGCAGTTTGGGAACATACTATGGCTACACCTTC TRBV27 NA NA TRBJ1-2
CASSHTEAFF TGTGCCAGCAGTCACACTGAAGCTTTCTTT TRBV28 NA NA TRBJ1-1
CASSFFTDTQYF TGCGCCAGCAGCTTCTTCACAGATACGCAGTATTTT TRBV5-1 NA NA TRBJ2-3
CAWSVGGAETQYF TGTGCCTGGAGTGTAGGGGGGGCGGAGACCCAGTACTTC TRBV30 NA NA TRBJ2-5
CASSLGLAGGPLPYEQYF TGTGCCAGCAGCTTAGGACTAGCGGGAGGGCCGTTGCCCTACGAGCAGTACTTC TRBV7-2 NA TRBD2 TRBJ2-7
CASSLSPVSSYEQYF TGTGCCAGCAGCTTAAGCCCGGTTAGCTCCTACGAGCAGTACTTC TRBV11-2 NA NA TRBJ2-7
CASSMRTGGQPQHF TGTGCCAGTAGTATGAGGACAGGGGGTCAGCCCCAGCATTTT TRBV19 NA TRBD1 TRBJ1-5
CASSEALSGANVLTF TGCGCCAGCAGCGAAGCCCTCTCTGGGGCCAACGTCCTGACTTTC TRBV5-1 NA NA TRBJ2-6
CASSWTYASSYNEQFF TGTGCCAGCAGCTGGACGTACGCCTCCTCCTACAATGAGCAGTTCTTC TRBV11-1 NA NA TRBJ2-1
CSVEKGSQRSDTQYF TGCAGCGTTGAAAAGGGGAGTCAGCGATCGGATACGCAGTATTTT TRBV29-1 few NA TRBJ2-3
CASSSGTGVNQPQHF TGTGCCAGCAGCTCCGGGACAGGGGTTAATCAGCCCCAGCATTTT TRBV3-1/TRBV3-2 NA TRBD1 TRBJ1-5
CASSLLPGNTIYF TGCGCCAGCAGCTTGTTGCCTGGAAACACCATATATTTT TRBV5-1 NA NA TRBJ1-3
CASSLGEHYGYTF TGTGCCAGCAGCTTAGGGGAACACTATGGCTACACCTTC TRBV7-2 NA NA TRBJ1-2
CASKEGANEKLFF TGTGCCAGCAAGGAGGGGGCTAATGAAAAACTGTTTTTT TRBV28 NA NA TRBJ1-4
CASSQTGGEWNTQYF TGTGCCAGCTCACAGACAGGGGGCGAGTGGAATACGCAGTATTTT TRBV18 NA TRBD1 TRBJ2-3
CASSSRTGVSNYGYTF TGTGCCAGCAGTTCCCGAACAGGGGTCTCCAACTATGGCTACACCTTC TRBV27 NA TRBD1 TRBJ1-2